A selection of T cell receptor beta chains follows, all from one sample in a study of blood T cell repertoires in COVID-19. Profiling relied on immunoSEQ multiplex PCR, and the TCRdb table lists in-frame clones only, not all of them. The table shows 250,000 to 300,000 clones, with approximately 85% occurring only once. Material for sequencing was peripheral blood. The receptors were gathered from a woman in her 70s with acute or convalescent COVID-19. CDR3s include the opening cysteine and the closing phenylalanine or tryptophan.

V gene,CDR3 protein
TRBV6-5,CASRRIQGSTEAFF
TRBV4-1,CASSRNRDRETEAFF
TRBV12-3/TRBV12-4,CASSLFDRVAFF
TRBV11-2,CASSRAGSGRETQYF
TRBV10-3,CAISEGGALNSPLHF
TRBV10-2,CASSDQTRTTEAFF
TRBV6-6,CASSSYLAATDTQYF
TRBV29-1,CSVESPPQHF
TRBV7-2,CASSPGLARETQYF
TRBV11-2,CASSLGTGLDYGYTF
TRBV11-2,CASSLDSSGNTIYF
TRBV5-6,CASSLVRQASGEQYF
TRBV5-1,CASRDVGQGSEKLFF
TRBV7-8,CASSLVGTFSYEQYF
TRBV5-4,CASSLGLHTDTQYF
TRBV5-1,CASSPQSNRERKAFF
TRBV19,CASSTRTGQYGYTF
TRBV24-1,CATSAQGADTQYF
TRBV5-1,CASSLVGAGPREQYF
TRBV1,CTSTVERGRGPASYEQYF
TRBV2,CASSEATQPLHF
TRBV5-1,CASSQGTEGNTIYF
TRBV19,CASSETGEINEQFF
TRBV7-9,CATKGGGAGANVLTF
TRBV19,CASSGRDRTYEQYF
TRBV6-6,CASTRTGTGARGAEAFF
TRBV12-3/TRBV12-4,CASSLSTNYGYTF
TRBV11-2,CASSLSGTSVHNEQFF
TRBV5-4,CASRDGTAPEAFF
TRBV19,CASSRGGQVVIRQNTEAFF
TRBV3-1/TRBV3-2,CASSQQGVNTEAFF
TRBV4-1,CASSQEEGLALGIQYF
TRBV25-1,CASSTAGQETQYF
TRBV3-1/TRBV3-2,CASSPGTGGNEQYF
TRBV19,CASSKSTEITYEQYF
TRBV10-3,CAISEPGVTEAFF
TRBV18,CASSTGQGGTQPQHF
TRBV7-9,CASSLGTALNTEAFF
TRBV5-1,CASSLKGGGLEQTQYF
TRBV19,CATPRSGNYGYTF
TRBV5-8,CASSLAGSPKAFF
TRBV4-2,CASSQEGRTGELFF
TRBV6-6,CASSLGHSNQPQHF
TRBV27,CASSLTSGRPHYGYTF
TRBV18,CASSPKQGAAEAFF
TRBV11-1,CASSRGTGRNTEAFF
TRBV19,CASTPPRQVGDQPQHF
TRBV3-1/TRBV3-2,CASSQVGRAEAFF
TRBV5-1,CASSFGQGGSFLTGELFF
TRBV23-1,CASTPRPLAEAKLEYSYNEQFF
TRBV3-1/TRBV3-2,CASSQGEGATQYF
TRBV9,CASSVATGLDTQYF